This T cell receptor beta chain is from a study of cytomegalovirus exposure and HLA in healthy donors (TCRdb year 2017). The study in broad terms: According to a later analysis, the 120 or so validation repertoires were produced on the same platform as the 666 repertoires of the first cohort. The aim of the study was to test whether cataloging public T cell receptors could identify signatures of past pathogen exposure. Besides the first cohort of roughly 640 subjects, a separate validation cohort made up of 120 or so different subjects was used. To predict cytomegalovirus infection status, the study combined high-throughput TCR immunosequencing, statistical association of individual TCRs with disease status, and machine learning. The study at large found these results: The classifier was reported to diagnose cytomegalovirus status with high specificity and sensitivity in both the original cohort and the validation cohort. Across donors, most TCR sequences were observed very rarely, whereas some public TCRs were present in many individuals. All 110 or so repertoires were used to score co-occurrence in the validation cohort in a later analysis, because that analysis had no HLA typing for the cohort. Three of the identified cytomegalovirus-associated TCR beta chains were confirmed in vitro to be specific for cytomegalovirus antigens. The study gave a list of 150 to 200 TCR beta chains associated with cytomegalovirus. According to the authors, the approach could potentially be generalized to other disease states and immunological phenotypes. Subsequent analysis determined that TCRs grouped into clusters in the first cohort also showed a tendency toward co-occurrence across the 130 or so validation repertoires, and 94% of cluster scores exceeded 0.

A remark on this clone: Its antigen remains unidentified. Per-base quality was not reported, and no clone a single base away is much larger than it.

Donors formed part of the validation cohort, which comprised 120 subjects and was distinct from the first cohort of over 500 subjects. Libraries were prepared through the immunoSEQ multiplex PCR assay. Concerning the study's data processing: To diagnose cytomegalovirus status from the catalog of TCR beta chain sequences, a statistical classification framework was built. The immuneACCESS repertoire file appears here via TCRdb, limited to in-frame rearrangements. These files lack a portion of the clones; in checked studies, under half of the deficit traces to unresolved V genes, and the cause of the others is not known. That table furnishes V, J and clone size, whereas the DNA furnished D and trimming. Here the sample has fewer than 250,000 clones; just under 90% occur a single time. The ten biggest clones cover 2.6% of the sample. The source of this sequence is a man younger than 30 in good health and CMV-seronegative. Sample: PBMCs.

For the CDR3, the sequence is CASSIDDRVGTEAFF. The nucleotide sequence is TGTGCCAGTAGTATAGATGACAGGGTGGGCACTGAAGCTTTCTTT. This receptor chain uses TRBV19 and TRBJ1-1; TRBD1 aligns with 7 central bases. The CDR3 spans 15 residues, from the cysteine through the phenylalanine. This entry keeps only the CDR3 DNA: 45 bases, framed from base 1. Here V drops 0 bases and J drops 4 bases, and the junction holds 5 bases not matched to any gene. As encoded in the germline V gene (reference sequence), CDR1 is LNHDA while CDR2 is SQIVND.